This T cell receptor beta chain stems from a study of siplizumab effects on memory and regulatory T cells. For every sample, about 10^5 TCR templates were assayed. This table comes from immunoSEQ multiplex PCR, and its TCRdb copy is limited to in-frame clones, with some not included. The sample shows about 120,000 clones, around 94% of them seen only once. The CDR3 length is 15 residues. Germline V lookup: CDR1 SGHNT, CDR2 YYREEE (reference sequence). Trimming cost V 0 bases and J 8 bases, with 14 bases left between them. The chain has TRBV5-4 and TRBJ1-4; the D gene is possibly TRBD1 (5 bases). The sequenced material came from non-Treg CD4+ T cells sorted from blood. The TCR sequence derives from a human donor in good health. CDR3 sequence: CASSLGGGLGEKLFF. CDR3 nucleotides: TGTGCCAGCAGCTTGGGGGGCGGCCTTGGGGAAAAACTGTTTTTT.